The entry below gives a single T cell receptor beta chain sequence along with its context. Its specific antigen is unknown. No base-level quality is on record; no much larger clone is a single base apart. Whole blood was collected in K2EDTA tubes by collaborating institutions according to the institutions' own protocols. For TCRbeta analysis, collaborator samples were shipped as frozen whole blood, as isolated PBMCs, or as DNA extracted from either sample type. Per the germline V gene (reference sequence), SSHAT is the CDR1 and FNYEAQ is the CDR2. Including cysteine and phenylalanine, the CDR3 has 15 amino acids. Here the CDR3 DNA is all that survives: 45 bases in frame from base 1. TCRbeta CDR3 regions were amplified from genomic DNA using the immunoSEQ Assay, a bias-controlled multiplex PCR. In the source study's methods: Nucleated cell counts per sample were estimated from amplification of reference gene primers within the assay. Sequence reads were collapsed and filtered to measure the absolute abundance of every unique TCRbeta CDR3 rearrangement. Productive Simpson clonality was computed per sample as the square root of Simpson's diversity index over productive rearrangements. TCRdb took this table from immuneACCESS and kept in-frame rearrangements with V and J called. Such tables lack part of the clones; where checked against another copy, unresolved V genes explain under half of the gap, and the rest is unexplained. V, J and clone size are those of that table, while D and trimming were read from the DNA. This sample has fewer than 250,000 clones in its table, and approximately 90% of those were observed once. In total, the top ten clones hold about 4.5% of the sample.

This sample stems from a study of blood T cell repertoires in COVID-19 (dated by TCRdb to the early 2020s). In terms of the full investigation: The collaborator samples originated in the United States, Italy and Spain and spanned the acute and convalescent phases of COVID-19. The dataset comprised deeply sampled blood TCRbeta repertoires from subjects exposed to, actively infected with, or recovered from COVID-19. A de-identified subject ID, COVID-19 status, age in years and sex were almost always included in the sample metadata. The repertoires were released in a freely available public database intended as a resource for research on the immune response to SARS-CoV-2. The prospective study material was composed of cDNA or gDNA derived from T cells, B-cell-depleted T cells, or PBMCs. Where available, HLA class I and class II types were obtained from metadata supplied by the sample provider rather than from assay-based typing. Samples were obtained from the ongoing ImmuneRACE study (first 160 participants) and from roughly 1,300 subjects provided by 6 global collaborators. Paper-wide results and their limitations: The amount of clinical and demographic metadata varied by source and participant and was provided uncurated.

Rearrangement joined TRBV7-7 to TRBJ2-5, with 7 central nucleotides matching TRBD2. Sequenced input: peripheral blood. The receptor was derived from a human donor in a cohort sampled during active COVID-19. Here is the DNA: TGTGCTAGCGCCAAAACCGGGACTACACAAGAGACCCAGTACTTC. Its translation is CASAKTGTTQETQYF.